This is a list of T cell receptor beta chains from one sample in a study of OX40 agonist ivuxolimab in advanced cancers. This table comes from immunoSEQ multiplex PCR, and its TCRdb copy is limited to in-frame clones, with some not included. This table has some 31,000 clones, around 87% appearing once. The source material was CD4+ or CD8+ T cells sorted from blood, sampled in a trial of the OX40 agonist ivuxolimab. The receptors originated from an adult with an advanced solid tumor such as melanoma, head and neck, liver or kidney cancer. Each CDR3 is given with its conserved first and last residue. The order of the fields is clone size, V gene, J gene, D gene, CDR3 protein, CDR3 DNA. D genes are given only for firm matches. Size tells how often a clone was seen (once, few, many) or the class of an expanded clone, and some rows leave it out.

size: NA
V: TRBV7-2
J: TRBJ2-7
D: NA
CDR3: CASSLSRGSVLYEQYF
DNA: TGTGCCAGCAGCTTAAGCCGGGGGTCGGTCCTCTACGAGCAGTACTTC

size: NA
V: TRBV19
J: TRBJ2-2
D: NA
CDR3: CASSEEGAGELFF
DNA: TGTGCCAGTAGTGAGGAGGGCGCCGGGGAGCTGTTTTTT

size: NA
V: TRBV7-2
J: TRBJ2-1
D: NA
CDR3: CASSFASASYNEQFF
DNA: TGTGCCAGCAGTTTCGCCTCCGCATCCTACAATGAGCAGTTCTTC

size: NA
V: TRBV28
J: TRBJ1-3
D: NA
CDR3: CASSLLTNSGNTIYF
DNA: TGTGCCAGCAGTTTATTAACAAACTCTGGAAACACCATATATTTT

size: NA
V: TRBV11-2
J: TRBJ2-1
D: NA
CDR3: CASSLVGSFYNEQFF
DNA: TGTGCCAGCAGCCTTGTTGGCAGCTTCTACAATGAGCAGTTCTTC

size: NA
V: TRBV6-5
J: TRBJ1-5
D: NA
CDR3: CASGNRDIEPQHF
DNA: TGTGCCAGCGGAAACAGGGACATCGAGCCCCAGCATTTT

size: NA
V: TRBV25-1
J: TRBJ2-1
D: TRBD2
CDR3: CASSEYGLAGGGNEQFF
DNA: TGTGCCAGCAGTGAATATGGGCTAGCGGGAGGGGGAAATGAGCAGTTCTTC

size: NA
V: TRBV7-9
J: TRBJ1-1
D: TRBD1
CDR3: CASSSDLDRVNTEAFF
DNA: TGTGCCAGCAGCTCTGACCTGGACAGGGTGAACACTGAAGCTTTCTTT

size: NA
V: TRBV6-6
J: TRBJ1-6
D: TRBD1
CDR3: CASSGSTGYNSPLHF
DNA: TGTGCCAGCAGTGGCTCGACAGGGTATAATTCACCCCTCCACTTT

size: NA
V: TRBV7-9
J: TRBJ2-1
D: TRBD1
CDR3: CASSLGQGDNEQFF
DNA: TGTGCCAGCAGCTTAGGGCAGGGGGACAATGAGCAGTTCTTC

size: NA
V: TRBV11-2
J: TRBJ2-5
D: TRBD2
CDR3: CASSFRTPRGLAGGETQYF
DNA: TGTGCCAGCAGCTTCAGAACCCCGCGGGGATTAGCGGGAGGAGAGACCCAGTACTTC

size: NA
V: TRBV19
J: TRBJ1-2
D: NA
CDR3: CASSPGQNNYGYTF
DNA: TGTGCCAGTAGTCCGGGACAAAATAACTATGGCTACACCTTC

size: once
V: TRBV5-1
J: TRBJ2-2
D: NA
CDR3: CASSLDGTDTGELFF
DNA: TGCGCCAGCAGCTTGGATGGGACCGACACCGGGGAGCTGTTTTTT

size: NA
V: TRBV19
J: TRBJ1-2
D: NA
CDR3: CASTDRGNYGYTF
DNA: TGTGCCAGTACGGACAGAGGCAACTATGGCTACACCTTC

size: NA
V: TRBV5-1
J: TRBJ2-7
D: TRBD2
CDR3: CASRAAGTSGYYEQYF
DNA: TGCGCCAGCAGGGCTGCCGGGACTAGCGGTTATTACGAGCAGTACTTC

size: NA
V: TRBV5-1
J: TRBJ2-5
D: NA
CDR3: CASTQRYTSTQETQYF
DNA: TGCGCCAGCACACAGAGGTATACCAGCACTCAAGAGACCCAGTACTTC

size: NA
V: TRBV29-1
J: TRBJ1-1
D: NA
CDR3: CSVAKGAAEAFF
DNA: TGCAGCGTTGCAAAAGGGGCGGCTGAAGCTTTCTTT

size: NA
V: TRBV25-1
J: TRBJ1-1
D: NA
CDR3: CASSTLLGQAFF
DNA: TGTGCCAGCAGTACACTATTGGGACAAGCTTTCTTT

size: NA
V: TRBV5-6
J: TRBJ2-1
D: NA
CDR3: CASSLALGSTNEQFF
DNA: TGTGCCAGCAGCTTGGCCCTGGGATCTACCAATGAGCAGTTCTTC

size: NA
V: TRBV28
J: TRBJ2-7
D: TRBD1
CDR3: CASSWPRQDRDYEQYF
DNA: TGTGCCAGCAGCTGGCCTCGACAGGACAGGGACTACGAGCAGTACTTC